The 29 T cell receptor beta chains below come from one sample, sequenced in a study of tumor-infiltrating lymphocytes in primary liver carcinoma (dated by TCRdb to 2017 to 2019). Sequencer: Illumina HiSeq 2500. Starting from roughly 540 ng total RNA, TCRbeta-specific cDNA was produced by reverse transcription with a constant-region primer and ProtoScript II reverse transcriptase. TCRbeta libraries were built with three nested multiplex PCR rounds, a slightly modified ARM-PCR procedure. Each of the first two PCR rounds ran for approximately 10 cycles using multiplex TRBV1-TRBV30 forward primers together with a Cbeta reverse primer. TCRdb cleaned the public reads at Q25 with fastp, built clones with MiXCR and kept in-frame beta chains. Merged by CDR3 protein, the rows form single entries marked with the most common genes and DNA. A total of about 200,000 distinct CDR3 sequences appear in this sample, roughly 61% of them only once. The ten largest clones take up roughly 6.8% of the sample.

Blood RNA was extracted from unsorted whole blood with TRIzol reagent; germline DNA came from the DNeasy Blood & Tissue kit. The sample consisted of peripheral blood. These receptors were collected from a woman aged 55-69 years with primary liver carcinoma and hepatitis B virus infection.

This clonotype was detected many times. One end of the junction is discordant with germline, which a read error may explain. This chain links TRBV10-1 with TRBJ2-2; the match to TRBD1 covers 8 bases. The CDR3 is 14 amino acids. In germline, CDR1 is WNHNN, CDR2 SYGVQD (reference sequence). CDR3 protein: CASSAGGGTGELFF. In DNA form, the CDR3 reads TGTGCCAGCAGCGCAGGGGGCGGCACCGGGGAGCTGTTTTTT.

The CDR3 DNA reads as TGTGCCAGCAGCGGACAGGGACAGCCCCAGCATTTT. It translates to CASSGQGQPQHF. V and J are TRBV28 and TRBJ1-5; 8 nucleotides align to TRBD1. Trimming at V came to 6 bases and at J to 7 bases, leaving 2 bases not matched to a gene. The CDR3 length is 12 residues. The germline CDR1 and CDR2 sequences are MDHEN and SYDVKM.

The chain is built from TRBV28 and TRBJ2-3; D gene ambiguous. Germline values: CDR1 MDHEN, CDR2 SYDVKM. The CDR3 has 13 amino acids. CDR3 in DNA: TGTGTCAGTAGTCTTCAGAGTCCAGATACGCAGTATTTT. Residues: CVSSLQSPDTQYF.

This clonotype was seen once. The chain employs TRBV6-4 and TRBJ1-1, with D uncertain. The CDR3 has 14 amino acids. Germline lookup yields CDR1 MRHNA and CDR2 SNTAGT. The germline V and J ends were trimmed by 3 bases and 2 bases, with 10 bases remaining between them. DNA of the CDR3: TGTGCCAGCAGTGATCGCGCGGGAAACACTGAAGCTTTCTTT. It codes for CASSDRAGNTEAFF.

This clonotype has more than one count but fewer than ten. The V call is TRBV5-1, the J call TRBJ2-1; tentative D call: TRBD2 (5 bases). The germline V and J ends were trimmed by 2 bases and 5 bases, with 8 bases remaining between them. Germline values: CDR1 SGHRS, CDR2 YFSETQ. The CDR3 spans 13 residues. In nucleotides, the CDR3 is TGCGCCAGCAGCTTTTGGGAGAACAATGAGCAGTTCTTC. As protein: CASSFWENNEQFF.

This chain uses TRBV5-1 with TRBJ2-5, with TRBD2 as a possible D gene (6 bases). V was shortened by 4 bases and J by 1 base, with 14 bases between the two germline ends. The CDR3 extends over 15 amino acids. Germline lookup yields CDR1 SGHRS and CDR2 YFSETQ. The DNA of the CDR3 is TGCGCCAGCAGCCTGGGACTGAGCTCCCAAGAGACCCAGTACTTC. Protein sequence: CASSLGLSSQETQYF.

This clonotype has more than one count but fewer than ten. A read error may explain this, as a much larger clone is one base away. The J gene is TRBJ2-1, the V gene TRBV10-1; D is unresolved. V dropped 8 bases and J dropped 0 bases, with 8 bases sitting between them. This CDR3 region has 13 residues. Germline assignment: CDR1 WNHNN and CDR2 SYGVQD (reference sequence). Here the CDR3 reads CASWSSSYNEQFF. CDR3 DNA sequence: TGCGCCAGCTGGTCGAGCTCCTACAATGAGCAGTTCTTC.

The chain uses TRBV12-3 or TRBV12-4 and TRBJ2-7; 9 nucleotides agree with TRBD1. Trimming removed 6 bases from V and 4 bases from J; junction bases left unmatched: 7. CDR3 size: 14 residues. CDR3 sequence: CASRKQGATYEQYF. DNA of the CDR3: TGTGCCAGCAGGAAACAGGGGGCTACGTACGAGCAGTACTTC.

In its sample, this clonotype was seen many times. The chain joins TRBV11-2 to TRBJ1-1, with unresolved D. The CDR3 length is 13 residues. V shed 3 bases and J shed 1 base, with 6 bases lying between them. From germline, CDR1 is SGHAT and CDR2 FQNNGV. The DNA of the CDR3 is TGTGCCAGCAGCTTGAGAGAGAACACTGAAGCTTTCTTT. Its protein is CASSLRENTEAFF.

The chain carries TRBV7-9 and TRBJ2-1; D unresolved. Per the germline V gene, CDR1 is SEHNR and CDR2 is FQNEAQ (reference sequence). The V and J ends lost 1 base and 0 bases respectively, with 7 bases between them. CDR3 length: 15 amino acids. The DNA of the CDR3 is TGTGCCAGCAGCTTAGGGATTTCCTCCTACAATGAGCAGTTCTTC. This gives the protein CASSLGISSYNEQFF. Looking up the rest from reference TRBV7-9 and TRBJ2-1 gives the full variable domain: DTGVSQNPRHKITKRGQNVTFRCDPISEHNRLYWYRQTLGQGPEFLTYFQNEAQLEKSRLLSDRFSAERPKGSFSTLEIQRTEQGDSAMYLCASSLGISSYNEQFFGPGTRLTVL.

This chain uses TRBV28 with TRBJ1-5, with no clear D. Trimming shortened V by 6 bases and J by 2 bases, and 14 bases separated the two germline ends. Germline V lookup: CDR1 MDHEN, CDR2 SYDVKM. This CDR3 is built from 15 residues. CDR3 DNA sequence: TGTGCCAGCAGCCCGGGGAGAATAGGCAATCAGCCCCAGCATTTT. It translates to CASSPGRIGNQPQHF. Variable domain in full (rest from reference TRBV28 and TRBJ1-5): DVKVTQSSRYLVKRTGEKVFLECVQDMDHENMFWYRQDPGLGLRLIYFSYDVKMKEKGDIPEGYSVSREKKERFSLILESASTNQTSMYLCASSPGRIGNQPQHFGDGTRLSIL.

This rearrangement joins TRBV6-6 to TRBJ1-6, with unresolved D. V was trimmed by 7 bases and J by 8 bases, leaving 15 bases between them. Germline CDR1 MNHNY, CDR2 SVGAGI (reference sequence). This CDR3 has 14 amino acids. In nucleotides, the CDR3 is TGTGCCAGCACCATGGGTGGGGAGTATTCACCCCTCCACTTT. This translates into CASTMGGEYSPLHF.

Comment on this clonotype: Because the CDR3 is missing its conserved closing phenylalanine or tryptophan, this is likely a read error. It is unclear where the CDR3 begins or ends on the DNA, so no DNA is shown, and the CDR3 is as TCRdb lists it. The V gene is TRBV10-2, the J gene TRBJ2-7; the listed D gene, TRBD1, was not tested against the DNA. The CDR3 adds up to 15 amino acids, both ends counted. Germline V gene lookup returns CDR1 WSHSY and CDR2 SAAADI. The CDR3 protein is CASRTRQGVLDEQYL.

About this clonotype: One end of the junction varies from germline; a read error may be responsible. The rearrangement uses TRBV11-2 and TRBJ2-6, with D possibly matching TRBD1 (6 bases). CDR3 length: 18 residues. In germline, CDR1 is SGHAT, CDR2 FQNNGV. The CDR3 sequence is CASSAGDKVISEANVLTF. CDR3 nucleotide sequence: TGTGCCAGCAGCGCCGGGGACAAGGTTATCTCTGAGGCCAACGTCCTGACTTTC.

The rearrangement uses TRBV5-1 and TRBJ1-4; D is possibly TRBD1 (5 bases). The CDR3 length is 16 residues. Trimming removed 2 bases at V and 0 bases at J, with 11 bases between. Germline CDR1 is SGHRS and CDR2 is YFSETQ. In nucleotides, the CDR3 is TGCGCCAGCAGCTTAATGACAGATGCAACTAATGAAAAACTGTTTTTT. Translated: CASSLMTDATNEKLFF.

This clonotype occurred many times. DNA for the CDR3: TGTGCCAGCGAGTTCCTGACTAGCGGGAGCGATGGGGATGAGCAGTTCTTC. Protein product: CASEFLTSGSDGDEQFF. This sequence joins TRBV6-1 and TRBJ2-1; 12 bases are a match to TRBD2. CDR3 size: 17 residues. In germline, CDR1 is MNHNS, CDR2 SASEGT. With 8 bases clipped from V and 8 bases from J, the junction kept 16 bases outside the gene matches.

In the case of this clonotype: This may arise from a read error, as a much more abundant clone is one base away. The chain carries TRBV14 and TRBJ2-3; D uncertain. With 4 bases removed from V and 8 bases from J, the gap between germline ends came to 13 bases. Germline CDR1 and CDR2: SGHDN and FVKESK. CDR3 size: 13 residues. This chain's CDR3 is CASSRTLAGTQYF. The CDR3, as DNA: TGTGCCAGCAGCCGAACCCTCGCAGGTACGCAGTATTTT.

This clonotype has just a few counts. A much larger clonotype is one base distant, so this may be a read error. CDR3 residues: CASGFRGQPQHF. CDR3 DNA: TGTGCCAGCGGCTTCCGGGGTCAGCCCCAGCATTTT. The chain uses TRBV5-6 and TRBJ1-5; no clear D gene. The CDR3 length is 12 residues. Germline loops: CDR1 SGHDT, CDR2 YYEEEE.

This clonotype was found a few times. The rearrangement links TRBV12-3 or TRBV12-4 to TRBJ1-1; 7 nucleotides match TRBD1. The CDR3 extends over 13 amino acids. Trimming cost V 1 base and J 4 bases; bases outside gene matches: 0. As DNA, the CDR3 is TGTGCCAGCAGTTTAGGACAGGGCACTGAAGCTTTCTTT. It codes for CASSLGQGTEAFF.

The genes are TRBV12-3 or TRBV12-4 and TRBJ2-7; 7 bases are a match to TRBD2. The V and J ends lost 5 bases and 9 bases, in that order; junction bases with no gene match: 10. This CDR3 comprises 13 residues. Written as DNA, the CDR3 is TGTGCCAGCAGTAGACGGGAGGTGGGTGTGCAGTACTTC. Protein sequence: CASSRREVGVQYF.

The J gene is TRBJ2-1, the V gene TRBV5-8; D call uncertain. The V gene's germline CDR1 is SGHTS and CDR2 YDEGEE. CDR3 length: 18 amino acids. Trimming left V 6 bases short and J 0 bases short, with 22 bases between. The CDR3 spells CASTLMSVWANSYNEQFF. CDR3 coding DNA: TGTGCCAGCACCCTGATGAGCGTATGGGCCAACTCCTACAATGAGCAGTTCTTC. Complete variable domain (other parts from reference TRBV5-8 and TRBJ2-1): EAGVTQSPTHLIKTRGQQATLRCSPISGHTSVYWYQQALGLGLQFLLWYDEGEERNRGNFPPRFSGRQFPNYSSELNVNALELEDSALYLCASTLMSVWANSYNEQFFGPGTRLTVL.

Worth noting for this clonotype: The junction shows a germline mismatch at one end, possibly a read error. This chain connects TRBV4-1 to TRBJ2-4, with no clear D. CDR1 and CDR2 from the germline V gene are MGHRA and YSYEKL. The CDR3 extends over 17 amino acids. CDR3 nucleotides: TGCGCCAGCAGTCAAGATGACTGGTATTTAGCCAAAAACATTCAGTACTTC. Translated, it gives CASSQDDWYLAKNIQYF.

The rearrangement uses TRBV12-3 or TRBV12-4 and TRBJ1-2; TRBD1 aligns across 8 bases. V lost 6 bases to trimming and J lost 5 bases; unmatched junction nucleotides: 11. CDR3 size: 15 residues. The CDR3 loop reads CASSPTGERLYGYTF. The CDR3 region has the DNA TGTGCCAGCAGCCCGACAGGGGAAAGACTATATGGCTACACCTTC.

A word on this clonotype: The conserved phenylalanine or tryptophan normally closing the CDR3 is absent here, so this likely arose from a read error. The V call is TRBV29-1, the J call TRBJ2-7; 7 positions agree with TRBD1. CDR1 and CDR2 from the germline V gene are SQVTM and ANQGSEA. The ends lost 5 bases at V and 6 bases at J; junction bases unmatched: 7. CDR3 length equals 12 residues. The CDR3 nucleotides read TGCAGCGTTTCTGACAGGGATAGCGAGCAGTACTTG. This sequence encodes CSVSDRDSEQYL.

In its sample, this clonotype ranks as medium-sized. V gene TRBV11-2 combines with J gene TRBJ2-1; 7 bases are shared with TRBD2. Germline V gene data show CDR1 as SGHAT and CDR2 as FQNNGV. The CDR3 totals 13 residues. V lost 0 bases and J lost 11; bases outside the gene matches: 4. The CDR3, as DNA: TGTGCCAGCAGCTTAGAGGGAGCGGGGCAGCAGTTCTTC. As protein: CASSLEGAGQQFF.

As for this clonotype: Being one base from a much bigger clone, this may be a read error. The chain combines TRBV12-3 or TRBV12-4 with TRBJ2-1; weak D call: TRBD2 (6 bases). This CDR3 region has 13 residues. For the CDR3, the DNA is TGTGCCAGCGCGGCGGGGCGTTACAATGAGGAGTTCTTC. It is translated as CASAAGRYNEEFF.

There are many counts of this clonotype. The chain has TRBV6-1 and TRBJ2-7; D might be TRBD1 (5 bases). V lost 3 bases and J 1 base, leaving 7 bases between the germline ends. Germline CDR1 reads MNHNS; CDR2 reads SASEGT. There are 13 residues in the CDR3. The CDR3 DNA reads as TGTGCCAGCAGTGATGGGGCGTCCTACGAGCAGTACTTC. Translating gives CASSDGASYEQYF.

This clonotype was counted ten times or more. CDR3 sequence reads: CARGGGGKTGELFF. The CDR3 coding sequence is TGTGCCAGGGGTGGAGGGGGCAAAACCGGGGAGCTGTTTTTT. V gene TRBV6-1 combines with J gene TRBJ2-2; maybe TRBD1 (7 bases). Germline values: CDR1 MNHNS, CDR2 SASEGT. The CDR3 extends over 14 amino acids. Trimming took off 9 bases at V and 5 bases at J, with 16 bases between the two ends.

This clonotype has ten or more counts. The chain links TRBV12-1 to TRBJ2-6; the table's TRBD1 call for D was not verified on the DNA. TRBV12-1 is classified as a pseudogene. CDR3 length: 19 amino acids. The CDR3 DNA reads as TGTGCCAGCAGCGCAACACCGGGACAGGGAGTACCTGGGGCCAACGTCCTGACTTTC. Protein: CASSATPGQGVPGANVLTF.